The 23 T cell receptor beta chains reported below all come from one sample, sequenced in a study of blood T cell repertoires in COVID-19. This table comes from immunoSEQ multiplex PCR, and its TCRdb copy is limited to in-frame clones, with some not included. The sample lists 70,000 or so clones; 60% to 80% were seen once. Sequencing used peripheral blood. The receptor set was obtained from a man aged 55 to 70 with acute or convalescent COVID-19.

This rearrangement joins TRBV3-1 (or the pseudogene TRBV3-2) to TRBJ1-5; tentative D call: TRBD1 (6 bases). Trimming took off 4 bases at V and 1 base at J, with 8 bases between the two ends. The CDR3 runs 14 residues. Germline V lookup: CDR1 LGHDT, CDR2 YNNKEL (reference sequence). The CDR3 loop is CASSPQGSNQPQHF. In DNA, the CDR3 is TGTGCCAGCAGCCCCCAGGGGAGCAATCAGCCCCAGCATTTT.

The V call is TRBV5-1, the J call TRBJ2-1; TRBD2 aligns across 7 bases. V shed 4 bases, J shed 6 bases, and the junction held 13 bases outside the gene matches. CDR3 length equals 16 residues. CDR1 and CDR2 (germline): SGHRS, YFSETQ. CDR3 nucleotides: TGCGCCAGCAGCCAAGCGGGGCTCCGGAGGATCAATGAGCAGTTCTTC. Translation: CASSQAGLRRINEQFF.

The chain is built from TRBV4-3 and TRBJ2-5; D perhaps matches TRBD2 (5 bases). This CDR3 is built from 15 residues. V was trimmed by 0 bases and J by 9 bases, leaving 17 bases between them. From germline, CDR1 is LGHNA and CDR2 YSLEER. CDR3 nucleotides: TGCGCCAGCAGCCAAGACGTCGACGACCGGGGAGCCCAGTACTTC. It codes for CASSQDVDDRGAQYF.

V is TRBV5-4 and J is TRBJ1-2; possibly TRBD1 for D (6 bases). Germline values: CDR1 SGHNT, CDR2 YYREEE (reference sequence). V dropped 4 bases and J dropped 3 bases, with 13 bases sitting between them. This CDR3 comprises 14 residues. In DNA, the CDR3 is TGTGCCAGCAGCGGACAGAGGCCCCACTATGGCTACACCTTC. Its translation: CASSGQRPHYGYTF.

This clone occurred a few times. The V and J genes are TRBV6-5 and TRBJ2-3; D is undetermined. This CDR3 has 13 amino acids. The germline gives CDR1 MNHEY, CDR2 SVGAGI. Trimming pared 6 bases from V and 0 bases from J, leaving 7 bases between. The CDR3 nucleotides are TGTGCCAGCAGGACTGGCAGCACAGATACGCAGTATTTT. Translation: CASRTGSTDTQYF.

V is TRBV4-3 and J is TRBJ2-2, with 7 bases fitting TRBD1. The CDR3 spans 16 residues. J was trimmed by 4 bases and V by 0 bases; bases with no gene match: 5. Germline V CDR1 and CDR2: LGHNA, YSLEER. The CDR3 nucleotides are TGCGCCAGCAGCCAAGAAGGGGGCAGGGGCACCGGGGAGCTGTTTTTT. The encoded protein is CASSQEGGRGTGELFF.

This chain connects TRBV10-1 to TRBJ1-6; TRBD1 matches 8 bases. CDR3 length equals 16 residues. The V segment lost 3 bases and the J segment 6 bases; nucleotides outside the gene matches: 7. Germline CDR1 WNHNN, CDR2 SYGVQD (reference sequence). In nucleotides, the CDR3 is TGCGCCAGCAGTGATGGGCAGGGGGCTCGTAATTCACCCCTCCACTTT. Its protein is CASSDGQGARNSPLHF.

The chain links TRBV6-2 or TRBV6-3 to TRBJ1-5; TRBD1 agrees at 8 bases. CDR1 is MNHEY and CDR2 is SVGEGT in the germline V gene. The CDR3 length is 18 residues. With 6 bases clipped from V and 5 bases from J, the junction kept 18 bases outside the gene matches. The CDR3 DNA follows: TGTGCCAGCAGCCGGGGGACCTGGACAGGGTTTGGCGATCAGCCCCAGCATTTT. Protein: CASSRGTWTGFGDQPQHF.

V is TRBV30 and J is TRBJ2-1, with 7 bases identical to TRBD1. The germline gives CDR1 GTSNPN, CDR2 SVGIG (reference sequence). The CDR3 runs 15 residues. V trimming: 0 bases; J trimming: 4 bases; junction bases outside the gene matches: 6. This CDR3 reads CAWSVLQGWYNEQFF. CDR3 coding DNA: TGTGCCTGGAGTGTACTACAGGGGTGGTACAATGAGCAGTTCTTC.

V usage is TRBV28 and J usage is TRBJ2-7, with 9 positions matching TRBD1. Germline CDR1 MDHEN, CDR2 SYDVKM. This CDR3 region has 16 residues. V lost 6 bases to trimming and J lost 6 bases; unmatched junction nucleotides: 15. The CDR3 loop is CASRRAEGQGVREQYF. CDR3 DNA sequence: TGTGCCAGCAGGAGGGCAGAGGGACAGGGAGTTCGCGAGCAGTACTTC.

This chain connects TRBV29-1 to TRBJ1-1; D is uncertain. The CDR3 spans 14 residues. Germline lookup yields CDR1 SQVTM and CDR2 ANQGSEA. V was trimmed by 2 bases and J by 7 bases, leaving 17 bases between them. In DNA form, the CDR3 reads TGCAGCGTTGAACGCGGCGGAATTACGGATGAAGCTTTCTTT. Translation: CSVERGGITDEAFF.

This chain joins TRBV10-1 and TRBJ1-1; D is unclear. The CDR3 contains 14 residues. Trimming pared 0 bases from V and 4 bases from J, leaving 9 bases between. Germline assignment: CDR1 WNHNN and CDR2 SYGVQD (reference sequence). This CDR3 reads CASSESRRATEAFF. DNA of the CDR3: TGCGCCAGCAGTGAGTCGAGGAGGGCCACTGAAGCTTTCTTT.

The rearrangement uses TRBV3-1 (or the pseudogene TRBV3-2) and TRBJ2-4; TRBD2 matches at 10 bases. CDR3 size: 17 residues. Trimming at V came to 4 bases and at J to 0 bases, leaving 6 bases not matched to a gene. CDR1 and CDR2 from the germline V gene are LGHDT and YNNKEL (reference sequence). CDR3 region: CASSREAGGKAKNIQYF. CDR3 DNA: TGTGCCAGCAGCCGAGAAGCGGGGGGGAAAGCCAAAAACATTCAGTACTTC.

The CDR3 protein is CASSLGEGGYFYNSPLHF. The DNA of the CDR3 is TGTGCCAGCAGCTTAGGGGAGGGCGGTTACTTCTATAATTCACCCCTCCACTTT. The gene calls are TRBV7-9 and TRBJ1-6; no clear D. V lost 1 base, J lost 3 bases, and 16 bases lay in between. CDR3 length: 18 amino acids. Germline CDR1 SEHNR, CDR2 FQNEAQ (reference sequence).

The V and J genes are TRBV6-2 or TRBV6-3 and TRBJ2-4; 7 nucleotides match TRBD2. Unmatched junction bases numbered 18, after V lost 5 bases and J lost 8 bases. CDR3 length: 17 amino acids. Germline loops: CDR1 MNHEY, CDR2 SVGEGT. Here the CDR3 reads CASSLDTRGPSGDIQYF. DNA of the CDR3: TGTGCCAGCAGTCTAGACACACGGGGACCTAGCGGAGACATTCAGTACTTC.

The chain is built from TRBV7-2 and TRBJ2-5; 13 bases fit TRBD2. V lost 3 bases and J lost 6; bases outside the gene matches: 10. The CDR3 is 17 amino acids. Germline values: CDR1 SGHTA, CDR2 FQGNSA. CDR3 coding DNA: TGTGCCAGCAGCTTCTGGACTAGCGGGGGCCTTCAACAGACCCAGTACTTC. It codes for CASSFWTSGGLQQTQYF.

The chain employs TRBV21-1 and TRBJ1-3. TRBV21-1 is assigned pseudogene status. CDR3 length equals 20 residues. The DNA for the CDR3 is TGTGCCAGCAGCAGAGCGAAACCCCCATTGGGGGGAAACTTTGGAAACACCATATATTTT. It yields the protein CASSRAKPPLGGNFGNTIYF.

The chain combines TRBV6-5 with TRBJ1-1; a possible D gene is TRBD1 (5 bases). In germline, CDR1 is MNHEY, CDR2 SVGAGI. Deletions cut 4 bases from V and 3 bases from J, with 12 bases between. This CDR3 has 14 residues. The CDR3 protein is CASSLGALDTEAFF. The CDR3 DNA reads TGTGCCAGCAGTTTAGGGGCTCTGGACACTGAAGCTTTCTTT.

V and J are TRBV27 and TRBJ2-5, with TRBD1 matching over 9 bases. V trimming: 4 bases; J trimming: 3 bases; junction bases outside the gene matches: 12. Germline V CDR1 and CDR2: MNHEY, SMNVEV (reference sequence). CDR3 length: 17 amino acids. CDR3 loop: CASSSRNRGRGEETQYF. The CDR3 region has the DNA TGTGCCAGCAGTTCCCGGAACAGGGGGCGAGGGGAAGAGACCCAGTACTTC.

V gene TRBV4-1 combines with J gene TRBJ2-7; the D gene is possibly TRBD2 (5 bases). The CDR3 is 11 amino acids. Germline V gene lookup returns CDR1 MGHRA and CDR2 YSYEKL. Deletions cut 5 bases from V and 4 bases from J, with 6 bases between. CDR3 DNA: TGCGCCAGCAGCGACTATTACGAGCAGTACTTC. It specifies CASSDYYEQYF.

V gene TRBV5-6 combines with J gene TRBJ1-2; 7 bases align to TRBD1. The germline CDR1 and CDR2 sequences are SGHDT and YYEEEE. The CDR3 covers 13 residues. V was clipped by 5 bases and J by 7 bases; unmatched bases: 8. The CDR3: CASRDKQGFGYTF. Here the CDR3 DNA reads TGTGCCAGCAGGGACAAACAGGGGTTTGGCTACACCTTC.

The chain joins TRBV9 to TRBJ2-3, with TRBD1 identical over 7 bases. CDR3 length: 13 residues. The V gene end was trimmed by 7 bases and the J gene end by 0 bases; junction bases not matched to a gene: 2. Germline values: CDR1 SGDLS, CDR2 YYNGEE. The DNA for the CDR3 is TGTGCCAGCCGGGACAGAAGCACAGATACGCAGTATTTT. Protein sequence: CASRDRSTDTQYF.

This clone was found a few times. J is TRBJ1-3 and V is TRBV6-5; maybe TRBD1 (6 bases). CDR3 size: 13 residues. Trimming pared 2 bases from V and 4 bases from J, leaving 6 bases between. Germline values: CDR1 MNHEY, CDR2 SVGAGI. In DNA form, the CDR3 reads TGTGCCAGCAGTTACGACAGGGGAAACACCATATATTTT. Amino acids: CASSYDRGNTIYF.